This T cell receptor beta chain was recovered during a study of shared clonotypes between healthy human individuals. Assay: immunoSEQ multiplex PCR; the TCRdb copy retains only in-frame clones and omits some. Seen here are approximately 1.5 million clones, 95% to 99% observed once, and the top ten hold roughly 0.45%. There are 12 residues in the CDR3. Trimming cost V 9 bases and J 7 bases; bases outside gene matches: 4. CDR1 is SGHRS and CDR2 is YFSETQ in the germline V gene. The clonotype was recovered from a young man in good health. The chain carries TRBV5-1 and TRBJ2-2, with 9 bases matching TRBD1. Input material: naive CD4+ T cells sorted from blood. Subset meaning: CD45RA+ positively selected. DNA of the CDR3: TGCGCCACCGGACAGGGGAACGGGGAGCTGTTTTTT. Translating it yields CATGQGNGELFF.